The 27 T cell receptor beta chains below all came from one sample that was sequenced in a study of blood T cell repertoires in COVID-19. Clones were read by immunoSEQ multiplex PCR, and TCRdb kept only the in-frame ones, dropping some. The table shows around 95,000 clones, with over 80% occurring only once. The material sequenced was peripheral blood. These receptors were collected from a man aged 50-60 years with active or convalescent COVID-19.

V is TRBV19 and J is TRBJ2-2, with TRBD1 matching 8 bases. Germline loops: CDR1 LNHDA, CDR2 SQIVND (reference sequence). Germline trimming cut 1 base from V and 5 bases from J; bases unmatched to any gene: 6. The length of the CDR3 is 16 residues. The CDR3 DNA is TGTGCCAGTAGTATAGCTGGCAGGGGGCAGACCGGGGAGCTGTTTTTT. It encodes CASSIAGRGQTGELFF.

The chain employs TRBV29-1 and TRBJ2-5, with 8 bases fitting TRBD1. From germline, CDR1 is SQVTM and CDR2 ANQGSEA. Trimming removed 5 bases from V and 4 bases from J; junction bases left unmatched: 3. The CDR3 is 12 amino acids. The CDR3 DNA sequence: TGCAGCGTTCAGGGGGCGGGAGAGACCCAGTACTTC. This codes for CSVQGAGETQYF.

The chain joins TRBV4-1 to TRBJ2-7; 8 nucleotides agree with TRBD2. CDR1 and CDR2 (germline): MGHRA, YSYEKL. V dropped 3 bases and J dropped 4; count of bases not matched to a gene: 8. The CDR3 runs to 15 residues. The CDR3 region has the DNA TGCGCCAGCAGCCACGGAAGCGGGAGTATTTACGAGCAGTACTTC. Translating gives CASSHGSGSIYEQYF.

The genes are TRBV7-2 and TRBJ2-7, with 7 bases lining up with TRBD2. Germline V gives CDR1 SGHTA, CDR2 FQGNSA. Germline trimming cut 6 bases from V and 2 bases from J; bases unmatched to any gene: 7. CDR3 length equals 14 residues. The CDR3 DNA follows: TGTGCCAGCAGTATTAGCGGGCCAACCTACGAGCAGTACTTC. Encoded protein: CASSISGPTYEQYF.

The V and J genes are TRBV10-1 and TRBJ1-2; 8 positions match TRBD1. The CDR3 runs to 13 residues. CDR1 and CDR2 from the germline V gene are WNHNN and SYGVQD (reference sequence). V trimming: 4 bases; J trimming: 2 bases; junction bases outside the gene matches: 0. CDR3 bases: TGCGCCAGCAGTGGGACAGGGAACTATGGCTACACCTTC. Its translation is CASSGTGNYGYTF.

This clone was counted between two and nine times. The chain joins TRBV9 to TRBJ2-7; 13 positions agree with TRBD2. J gave up 7 bases and V 3 bases, and 4 bases lay outside the gene matches. The CDR3 extends over 14 amino acids. CDR1 and CDR2 from the germline V gene are SGDLS and YYNGEE. CDR3 protein: CASSEEGLAGEQYF. DNA of the CDR3: TGTGCCAGCAGCGAGGAGGGACTAGCGGGGGAGCAGTACTTC.

Note on this clone: Other nucleotide sequences in the sample specify the same CDR3. CDR3 amino acids: CSVGHSYEQYF. CDR3 in DNA: TGCAGCGTGGGACATTCCTACGAGCAGTACTTC. V gene TRBV29-1 combines with J gene TRBJ2-7; tentative D call: TRBD1 (6 bases). Germline assignment: CDR1 SQVTM and CDR2 ANQGSEA. There are 11 residues in the CDR3. The ends were cut back, 6 bases at V and 1 base at J, with 7 bases in the middle.

This sequence joins TRBV6-2 or TRBV6-3 and TRBJ2-7, with 8 bases fitting TRBD2. Germline-derived CDR1 and CDR2 are MNHEY and SVGEGT. The V and J ends lost 2 bases and 3 bases, in that order; junction bases with no gene match: 3. The CDR3 consists of 14 residues. The CDR3 spells CASSYGGRFYEQYF. The CDR3, as DNA: TGTGCCAGCAGTTACGGCGGGAGGTTCTACGAGCAGTACTTC.

This clone turned up a few times. This chain links TRBV19 with TRBJ1-2; D perhaps matches TRBD1 (6 bases). V was shortened by 7 bases and J by 0 bases, with 12 bases between the two germline ends. Germline V gives CDR1 LNHDA, CDR2 SQIVND (reference sequence). This CDR3 is built from 14 residues. CDR3 loop: CASNQGWANYGYTF. CDR3 coding DNA: TGTGCCAGTAATCAGGGGTGGGCTAACTATGGCTACACCTTC.

The CDR3: CASSDPGQANTEAFF. The CDR3 coding sequence is TGTGCCAGCAGTGACCCGGGACAGGCGAACACTGAAGCTTTCTTT. J is TRBJ1-1 and V is TRBV6-1; 8 bases map to TRBD1. V was clipped by 3 bases and J by 1 base; unmatched bases: 4. This CDR3 spans 15 amino acids. Germline CDR1 MNHNS, CDR2 SASEGT.

This clone was seen a single time. The CDR3 bases are TGTGCCACCAGCAGAGAGTCCAGGGGGGCCACCCAGTACTTC. This codes for CATSRESRGATQYF. The chain couples TRBV15 to TRBJ2-5; possibly TRBD1 for D (7 bases). The germline V gene has CDR1 LNHNV and CDR2 YYDKDF (reference sequence). The CDR3 contains 14 residues. The V end lost 0 bases, the J end lost 8 bases, and 13 bases lay between the germline ends.

The chain joins TRBV5-1 to TRBJ1-3, with a possible D match to TRBD1 (6 bases). The ends were cut back, 7 bases at V and 1 base at J, with 9 bases in the middle. Germline V CDR1 and CDR2: SGHRS, YFSETQ. The CDR3 is 13 residues long. CDR3 DNA: TGCGCCAGCGCAGGGGTTTCTGGAAACACCATATATTTT. This translates into CASAGVSGNTIYF.

This chain connects TRBV7-3 to TRBJ2-3; 9 nucleotides align to TRBD2. The length of the CDR3 is 15 residues. J was trimmed by 0 bases and V by 3 bases; bases with no gene match: 1. The germline V gene encodes CDR1 SGHTA and CDR2 FQGTGA. The CDR3 here is CASSFLAGSTDTQYF. As DNA, the CDR3 is TGTGCCAGCAGCTTCCTAGCGGGAAGCACAGATACGCAGTATTTT. Full variable domain (remainder filled in from reference TRBV7-3 and TRBJ2-3): GAGVSQTPSNKVTEKGKYVELRCDPISGHTALYWYRQSLGQGPEFLIYFQGTGAADDSGLPNDRFFAVRPEGSVSTLKIQRTERGDSAVYLCASSFLAGSTDTQYFGPGTRLTVL.

This clone has a single count. This chain uses TRBV7-3 with TRBJ2-1; D might be TRBD2 (6 bases). V shed 5 bases and J shed 5 bases, with 16 bases lying between them. This CDR3 contains 15 residues. Per germline, CDR1 SGHTA and CDR2 FQGTGA. CDR3: CASSRSGLTNNEQFF. In DNA form, the CDR3 reads TGTGCCAGCAGCCGATCGGGACTGACGAACAATGAGCAGTTCTTC.

The chain has TRBV5-6 and TRBJ1-2; D remains ambiguous. This CDR3 spans 13 amino acids. Germline V gene data show CDR1 as SGHDT and CDR2 as YYEEEE. Trimming shortened V by 3 bases and J by 3 bases, and 9 bases separated the two germline ends. The CDR3 DNA reads as TGTGCCAGCAGCTCTCAGGCCCACTATGGCTACACCTTC. Its protein is CASSSQAHYGYTF. Variable domain in full (rest from reference TRBV5-6 and TRBJ1-2): DAGVTQSPTHLIKTRGQQVTLRCSPKSGHDTVSWYQQALGQGPQFIFQYYEEEERQRGNFPDRFSGHQFPNYSSELNVNALLLGDSALYLCASSSQAHYGYTFGSGTRLTVV.

V is TRBV3-1 (or the pseudogene TRBV3-2) and J is TRBJ2-3; 13 positions agree with TRBD2. V gave up 6 bases and J gave up 5 bases; unmatched junction bases: 5. This CDR3 region has 15 residues. The germline gives CDR1 LGHDT, CDR2 YNNKEL (reference sequence). In DNA form, the CDR3 reads TGTGCCAGCAGAACTAGCGGGAGGGCCGAAGATACGCAGTATTTT. Translating it yields CASRTSGRAEDTQYF.

The chain is built from TRBV12-5 and TRBJ1-1; D is unresolved. CDR3 size: 12 residues. Germline V lookup: CDR1 LGHNT, CDR2 FRNRAP. The CDR3 protein is CASGQGHTEAFF. The DNA of the CDR3 is TGTGCGTCGGGTCAAGGCCACACTGAAGCTTTCTTT.

This chain joins TRBV7-9 and TRBJ2-1; D remains ambiguous. V lost 3 bases, J lost 1 base, and 4 bases lay in between. Per the germline V gene, CDR1 is SEHNR and CDR2 is FQNEAQ (reference sequence). This CDR3 contains 13 residues. CDR3 bases: TGTGCCAGCAGCTTTTTATCCTACAATGAGCAGTTCTTC. This translates into CASSFLSYNEQFF.

This sequence joins TRBV18 and TRBJ1-4, with a tentative D call TRBD1 (5 bases). CDR3 length: 15 amino acids. With 3 bases removed from V and 0 bases from J, the gap between germline ends came to 8 bases. Germline values: CDR1 KGHSH, CDR2 LQKENI. In DNA form, the CDR3 reads TGTGCCAGCTCACCTGACAGCACAACTAATGAAAAACTGTTTTTT. It encodes CASSPDSTTNEKLFF. Based on the CDR3 plus reference TRBV18 and TRBJ1-4, the full variable domain is NAGVMQNPRHLVRRRGQEARLRCSPMKGHSHVYWYRQLPEEGLKFMVYLQKENIIDESGMPKERFSAEFPKEGPSILRIQQVVRGDSAAYFCASSPDSTTNEKLFFGSGTQLSVL.

This clone was recorded a few times. The chain combines TRBV5-6 with TRBJ1-6; no definite D call. Deletions cut 5 bases from V and 0 bases from J, with 3 bases between. CDR3 size: 13 residues. CDR1 SGHDT and CDR2 YYEEEE come from the germline V gene. The CDR3 is CASRSSYNSPLHF. The CDR3 bases are TGTGCCAGCAGGAGCTCCTATAATTCACCCCTCCACTTT.

This clone was found once. The genes are TRBV28 and TRBJ1-1; 8 bases are a match to TRBD1. The CDR3 is 16 amino acids. V trimming: 2 bases; J trimming: 6 bases; junction bases outside the gene matches: 11. The germline V gene encodes CDR1 MDHEN and CDR2 SYDVKM. CDR3 nucleotide sequence: TGTGCCAGCAGTTTACGGCAGGGGGCGCCTATCGCTGAAGCTTTCTTT. It encodes CASSLRQGAPIAEAFF.

The chain is built from TRBV27 and TRBJ2-7; 8 bases are shared with TRBD1. V dropped 6 bases and J dropped 6; count of bases not matched to a gene: 7. CDR1 and CDR2 from the germline V gene are MNHEY and SMNVEV (reference sequence). CDR3 size: 13 residues. As DNA, the CDR3 is TGTGCCAGCAGACGGACAGGGACTCTCGAGCAGTACTTC. Translation: CASRRTGTLEQYF.

The V gene is TRBV12-3 or TRBV12-4, the J gene TRBJ1-2, with D tentatively TRBD1 (6 bases). CDR3 size: 13 residues. V was clipped by 7 bases and J by 0 bases, with 9 bases between them. CDR3 in amino acids: CASKGVANYGYTF. The CDR3 DNA follows: TGTGCCAGCAAGGGGGTAGCTAACTATGGCTACACCTTC.

This clone was seen only a few times. The rearrangement uses TRBV24-1 and TRBJ1-5; D not certain. Trimming took 2 bases from V and 7 from J, leaving 17 bases between them. Germline loops: CDR1 KGHDR, CDR2 SFDVKD. The length of the CDR3 is 16 residues. The CDR3 sequence: CATSDYLGGPEQPQHF. The CDR3 DNA sequence: TGTGCCACCAGTGATTACCTCGGAGGGCCGGAGCAGCCCCAGCATTTT.

A few counts support this clone. This chain links TRBV5-1 with TRBJ2-7; 8 bases align to TRBD1. Germline trimming cut 1 base from V and 0 bases from J; bases unmatched to any gene: 3. The CDR3 totals 15 residues. CDR1 is SGHRS and CDR2 is YFSETQ in the germline V gene. Written as DNA, the CDR3 is TGCGCCAGCAGCTTGTTGGGACAGGCCTCCTACGAGCAGTACTTC. Translation gives CASSLLGQASYEQYF.

The chain employs TRBV2 and TRBJ1-5, with D perhaps matching TRBD1 (6 bases). Germline V gene data show CDR1 as SNHLY and CDR2 as FYNNEI. V lost 7 bases, J lost 2 bases, and 12 bases lay in between. This CDR3 region has 14 residues. As DNA, the CDR3 is TGTGCCAGCACCGGCGGGGGCGGCAATCAGCCCCAGCATTTT. It codes for CASTGGGGNQPQHF.

The V gene is TRBV7-9, the J gene TRBJ2-5; 12 bases fit TRBD1. CDR3 size: 15 residues. The V and J ends lost 1 base and 4 bases, in that order; junction bases with no gene match: 1. The V gene's germline CDR1 is SEHNR and CDR2 FQNEAQ (reference sequence). Here the CDR3 DNA reads TGTGCCAGCAGCTTAGGGGACAGGGGGCTAGAGACCCAGTACTTC. This sequence encodes CASSLGDRGLETQYF.